What follows describes a single T cell receptor beta chain. Many counts were recorded for this clonotype. The specificity of this receptor is unknown. Base qualities are not recorded, but no much larger clone differs from it by a single base. The CDR3 sequence holds 15 residues, the cysteine and phenylalanine included. Kept here is only the CDR3 DNA, which spans 45 bases and is read in frame from base 1. V trim: 5 bases; J trim: 4 bases; unmatched bases: 6. The germline V gene (reference sequence) provides CDR1 PRHDT and CDR2 FYEKMQ. These data come from a study of early T cells in non-severe SARS-CoV-2 infection (dated by TCRdb to about 2021). About the investigation overall: TCR sequencing used bulk RNA from unsorted whole blood, so alpha and beta chains could not be paired. Findings and caveats that apply to the study as a whole: VDJdb matching was skewed toward anti-spike CD8 responses and likely underestimated virus-specific expansions by missing private and CD4 specificities.

Library creation used 5' RACE. The sequencer listed for this sample is NextSeq 500. To correct for sequencing error and PCR bias, the TCR library protocol tagged individual cDNA molecules with unique molecular identifiers. Both TCR alpha and beta chains were sequenced, and tight co-correlation was observed between alpha and beta sequence abundances in each sample. As for the original processing: Decombinator V4 was used to annotate the V gene, J gene and CDR3 of the TCR sequences. Expanded TCRs were defined as changing significantly between any two time points under a Poisson model with p below 0.0001. TCR abundances were normalised to the total number of TCRs sequenced per sample and were expressed as counts per million. TRAV1-2 paired with TRAJ12, TRAJ20 or TRAJ33 defined MAIT TCRs, while TRAV10 paired with TRAJ18 defined iNKT TCRs. VDJdb, accessed 1 November 2021, was searched for CMV, EBV and SARS-CoV-2 annotated TCRs, with TCRs annotated for multiple antigens excluded. The public reads were run again by TCRdb, first through fastp at Q25 and then through MiXCR, and only productive beta chains were kept. Every CDR3 protein is listed once, alongside the most common genes and DNA of its rows. These V and J calls derive from TCRdb rather than the authors' analysis. The sample records around 50,000 distinct CDR3 sequences, around 5.6% of which are singletons. The biggest ten clones account for around 4.1% of the sample.

This was a case-control study nested in a cohort of healthcare workers in London, UK, who had nasopharyngeal swab PCR tests and blood samples taken every week. Between 23 and 31 March 2020, the week of the UK lockdown, healthcare workers were enrolled and then followed up weekly for as long as 16 weeks. The sequence came from an adult who was a healthcare worker with PCR-confirmed SARS-CoV-2 infection or an uninfected control (not recorded which). The sequence joins TRBV13 to TRBJ1-2; 11 nucleotides in the junction match TRBD1. Sequencing was performed on whole blood. The encoded CDR3 is CASSGQGARSYGYTF. The sequenced DNA: TGTGCCAGCAGCGGACAGGGGGCGCGAAGCTATGGCTACACCTTC.